A single sample is the source of the 8 T cell receptor beta chains below, sequenced in a study of blood T cell repertoires in COVID-19. Here immunoSEQ multiplex PCR was the method, and the copy in TCRdb shows in-frame clones only, minus some. The sample has some 270,000 clones; roughly 89% are singletons. Input material: peripheral blood. Receptor source: a man in his fifties with acute or convalescent COVID-19.

The rearrangement uses TRBV6-5 and TRBJ2-1; 11 bases are a match to TRBD2. The CDR3 spans 14 residues. The trim removed 7 bases at V and 9 bases at J, leaving 8 bases unmatched. The germline gives CDR1 MNHEY, CDR2 SVGAGI. CDR3 residues: CASIKTSGVGEQFF. The CDR3, as DNA: TGTGCCAGCATTAAGACTAGCGGGGTTGGTGAGCAGTTCTTC.

The chain combines TRBV2 with TRBJ2-1, with 7 nucleotides matching TRBD1. The V gene end was trimmed by 9 bases and the J gene end by 2 bases; junction bases not matched to a gene: 4. The CDR3 has 13 amino acids. The germline gives CDR1 SNHLY, CDR2 FYNNEI. CDR3 nucleotide sequence: TGTGCCAGGACCGGGACAGCCTACAATGAGCAGTTCTTC. As protein: CARTGTAYNEQFF.

This clone was recorded a few times. The sample holds other DNA sequences that translate to the same CDR3. The rearrangement uses TRBV7-3 and TRBJ2-7; 9 nucleotides agree with TRBD1. V shed 4 bases and J 6 bases; nucleotides not matched to a gene: 4. Germline V gene data show CDR1 as SGHTA and CDR2 as FQGTGA. The CDR3 is 13 amino acids. The DNA of the CDR3 is TGTGCCAGCAGCTCCGGGACAGGGTCCGAGCAGTACTTC. It codes for CASSSGTGSEQYF.

The CDR3 DNA reads as TGTGCCAGCAGCTTGCCTACTAGAGGCGAGACCCAGTACTTC. Translating gives CASSLPTRGETQYF. This chain connects TRBV5-6 to TRBJ2-5; TRBD2 is a possible D gene (5 bases). V lost 1 base to trimming and J lost 5 bases, with 12 bases between them. Germline loops: CDR1 SGHDT, CDR2 YYEEEE. This CDR3 has 14 residues.

This chain joins TRBV18 and TRBJ1-2; D is uncertain. This CDR3 is built from 12 residues. Germline V gene lookup returns CDR1 KGHSH and CDR2 LQKENI. Trimming pared 8 bases from V and 6 bases from J, leaving 13 bases between. CDR3 DNA: TGTGCCAGCGCTACGAGGGCTAATGGCTACACCTTC. Protein product: CASATRANGYTF. Based on the CDR3 plus reference TRBV18 and TRBJ1-2, the full variable domain is NAGVMQNPRHLVRRRGQEARLRCSPMKGHSHVYWYRQLPEEGLKFMVYLQKENIIDESGMPKERFSAEFPKEGPSILRIQQVVRGDSAAYFCASATRANGYTFGSGTRLTVV.

The chain recombines TRBV25-1 with TRBJ1-2; 8 bases agree with TRBD1. The CDR3 is 15 residues long. Looked up from germline, CDR1 is MGHDK and CDR2 is SYGVNS. V gave up 6 bases and J gave up 2 bases; unmatched junction bases: 8. The CDR3 sequence: CASRDRRDRNYGYTF. CDR3 DNA sequence: TGTGCCAGCAGAGATCGCCGGGACAGGAACTATGGCTACACCTTC.

V gene TRBV2 combines with J gene TRBJ1-2; D is unclear. CDR1 and CDR2 from the germline V gene are SNHLY and FYNNEI. This CDR3 region has 13 residues. Trimming took off 3 bases at V and 4 bases at J, with 9 bases between the two ends. CDR3 nucleotides: TGTGCCAGCAGTGAGGCCACCTCCTATGGCTACACCTTC. Translating it yields CASSEATSYGYTF. Full variable domain (remainder filled in from reference TRBV2 and TRBJ1-2): EPEVTQTPSHQVTQMGQEVILRCVPISNHLYFYWYRQILGQKVEFLVSFYNNEISEKSEIFDDQFSVERPDGSNFTLKIRSTKLEDSAMYFCASSEATSYGYTFGSGTRLTVV.

The rearrangement uses TRBV9 and TRBJ1-3; D is perhaps TRBD1 (6 bases). V gave up 4 bases and J gave up 0 bases, with 14 bases separating them. Germline V lookup: CDR1 SGDLS, CDR2 YYNGEE. The CDR3 loop spans 16 amino acids. CDR3 protein: CASSQPPDSSGNTIYF. The DNA for the CDR3 is TGTGCCAGCAGCCAGCCCCCGGACAGCTCTGGAAACACCATATATTTT.